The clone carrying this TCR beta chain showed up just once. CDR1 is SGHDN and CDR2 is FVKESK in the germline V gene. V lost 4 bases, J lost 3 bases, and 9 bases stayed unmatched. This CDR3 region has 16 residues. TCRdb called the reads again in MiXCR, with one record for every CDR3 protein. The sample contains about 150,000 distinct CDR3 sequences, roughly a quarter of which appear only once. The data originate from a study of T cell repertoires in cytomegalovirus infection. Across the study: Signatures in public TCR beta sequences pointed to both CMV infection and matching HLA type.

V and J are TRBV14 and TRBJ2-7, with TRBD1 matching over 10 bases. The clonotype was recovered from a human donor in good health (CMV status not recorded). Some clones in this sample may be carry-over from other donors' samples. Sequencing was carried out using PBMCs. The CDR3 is CASSLTRDRGNYEQYF. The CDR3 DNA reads TGTGCCAGCAGCCTTACGCGGGACAGGGGTAACTACGAGCAGTACTTC.